This is a list of T cell receptor beta chains from one sample in a study of regulatory T cells in long-lasting Graves disease. TCRdb ran MiXCR on the multiplex PCR reads and lists one entry per CDR3 protein. The data show roughly 420,000 distinct CDR3 sequences, with roughly 16% seen just once and about a fifth held by the top ten. This specimen was peripheral blood mononuclear cells (PBMCs), taken at new diagnosis, from a patient treated with antithyroid drugs. The receptors stem from a female donor with Graves disease. The CDR3 runs from the conserved cysteine through the conserved F or W. D genes are given only for firm matches. The size entry is marked missing in some rows and otherwise reads once, few, many or a size class.

abundance	d_gene	v_gene	j_gene	CDR3aa	CDR3nt
few	TRBD1	TRBV18	TRBJ1-1	CASSPRDRGLDTEAFF	TGTGCCAGCTCACCACGGGACAGGGGGCTTGACACTGAAGCTTTCTTT
many	-	TRBV7-9	TRBJ1-1	CASSLVVVPSEQIPEAFF	TGTGCCAGCAGCTTAGTAGTAGTGCCATCCGAACAGATCCCTGAAGCTTTCTTT
many	TRBD1	TRBV28	TRBJ1-2	CASSRTGGAYGYTF	TGTGCCAGCAGTCGGACAGGGGGCGCCTATGGCTACACCTTC
-	TRBD2	TRBV11-2	TRBJ2-5	CASSATSGMETQYF	TGTGCCAGCAGCGCAACTAGCGGGATGGAGACCCAGTACTTC
few	-	TRBV10-3	TRBJ2-5	CAISEGLGFPETQYF	TGTGCCATCAGTGAGGGTTTGGGCTTTCCGGAGACCCAGTACTTC
-	TRBD1	TRBV6-1	TRBJ2-1	CASSRGTGWLTGGSYNEQFF	TGTGCCAGCAGTCGAGGGACAGGGTGGCTTACGGGAGGCTCCTACAATGAGCAGTTCTTC
-	-	TRBV5-1	TRBJ1-1	CASSLAKGGGTAEAFF	TGCGCCAGCAGCTTGGCCAAGGGAGGGGGTACCGCTGAAGCTTTCTTT
many	-	TRBV6-2/TRBV6-3	TRBJ1-1	CASSLQGLSEAFF	TGTGCCAGCAGTTTACAGGGTTTGTCTGAAGCTTTCTTT
many	TRBD2	TRBV2	TRBJ2-5	CANKRGGTETQYF	TGTGCCAACAAGCGGGGGGGGACGGAGACCCAGTACTTC
many	TRBD1	TRBV13	TRBJ2-1	CASSYPRDRVYNEQFF	TGTGCCAGCAGCTACCCCCGGGACAGGGTCTACAATGAGCAGTTCTTC
-	-	TRBV19	TRBJ2-7	CASSIGREQYF	TGTGCCAGTAGTATAGGGCGCGAGCAGTACTTC
many	-	TRBV9	TRBJ2-3	CASSVAASGSTDTQYF	TGTGCCAGCAGCGTAGCTGCCTCGGGAAGCACAGATACGCAGTATTTT
-	-	TRBV18	TRBJ2-3	CASSPPGKRSDTQYF	TGTGCCAGCTCACCACCAGGGAAGCGGTCGGATACGCAGTATTTT
many	-	TRBV5-4	TRBJ2-3	CASTRGGSTDTQYF	TGTGCCAGCACCCGAGGAGGGAGCACAGATACGCAGTATTTT
many	TRBD1	TRBV12-3/TRBV12-4	TRBJ2-6	CASSPQGYGANVLTF	TGTGCCAGCAGTCCACAGGGGTATGGGGCCAACGTCCTGACTTTC
many	-	TRBV7-2	TRBJ2-3	CASSLGGTPINTQYF	TGTGCCAGCAGCTTAGGAGGGACTCCCATCAATACGCAGTATTTT
many	TRBD2	TRBV6-2/TRBV6-3	TRBJ2-1	CASSYSRGGRNEQFF	TGTGCCAGCAGTTACTCGCGGGGGGGACGCAATGAGCAGTTCTTC
many	-	TRBV20-1	TRBJ1-2	CSASSPGGAGGYTF	TGCAGTGCTAGTTCCCCCGGGGGCGCGGGAGGCTACACCTTC
many	TRBD1	TRBV28	TRBJ2-1	CASSSPRQGHNEQFF	TGTGCCAGCAGTTCGCCTCGACAGGGTCACAATGAGCAGTTCTTC
many	-	TRBV10-2	TRBJ2-3	CASREIRTGSRPDTQYF	TGCGCCAGCAGGGAAATCCGAACAGGGTCCCGTCCAGATACGCAGTATTTT
-	TRBD2	TRBV9	TRBJ2-5	CASSVGGGSIQTQYF	TGTGCCAGCAGCGTAGGTGGCGGGAGTATCCAGACCCAGTACTTC
few	-	TRBV6-4	TRBJ2-1	CASSEDRSAYNEQFF	TGTGCCAGCAGTGAAGACAGGTCGGCCTACAATGAGCAGTTCTTC
many	-	TRBV10-3	TRBJ2-7	CAIRGSAGTSYEQYF	TGTGCCATCAGAGGGTCGGCAGGGACAAGTTACGAGCAGTACTTC
few	-	TRBV5-5	TRBJ1-2	CASSLDWSASGHYGYTF	TGTGCCAGCAGCTTGGATTGGTCGGCCTCAGGTCACTATGGCTACACCTTC
many	-	TRBV6-1	TRBJ2-2	CASSPGAGQNTGELFF	TGTGCCAGCAGCCCCGGGGCTGGACAGAACACCGGGGAGCTGTTTTTT
many	TRBD2	TRBV12-3/TRBV12-4	TRBJ2-7	CASNWGGLAGREQYF	TGTGCCAGCAATTGGGGCGGACTAGCGGGTCGAGAGCAGTACTTC
few	-	TRBV11-2	TRBJ2-7	CASISPAGTYEQYF	TGTGCCAGCATCTCTCCCGCCGGGACCTACGAGCAGTACTTC
many	TRBD2	TRBV13	TRBJ2-7	CASSEFGTSGSYYEQYF	TGTGCCAGCAGCGAATTTGGGACTAGCGGGAGTTACTACGAGCAGTACTTC
many	-	TRBV12-3/TRBV12-4	TRBJ2-1	CASSLAHNEQFF	TGTGCCAGCAGTTTAGCACACAATGAGCAGTTCTTC
many	-	TRBV7-9	TRBJ1-2	CASSFHQGYYGYTF	TGTGCCAGCAGCTTCCATCAGGGGTACTATGGCTACACCTTC
few	TRBD2	TRBV7-9	TRBJ2-7	CASSGTSGTSDDWGYEQYF	TGTGCCAGCAGCGGGACCTCGGGGACTAGCGACGACTGGGGATACGAGCAGTACTTC
-	TRBD2	TRBV5-6	TRBJ2-2	CASSLVRGVNTGELFF	TGTGCCAGCAGCTTGGTGCGGGGGGTCAACACCGGGGAGCTGTTTTTT
many	-	TRBV7-8	TRBJ1-4	CASSLGGGDNEKLFF	TGTGCCAGCAGCTTAGGTGGGGGAGACAATGAAAAACTGTTTTTT
many	-	TRBV11-2	TRBJ2-5	CASSPKLRFATGNQETQYF	TGTGCCAGCAGCCCCAAGCTTAGGTTTGCCACTGGGAACCAAGAGACCCAGTACTTC
many	-	TRBV7-3	TRBJ1-1	CASSSIGGGNTEAFF	TGTGCCAGCAGCTCCATTGGGGGTGGGAACACTGAAGCTTTCTTT
once	TRBD1	TRBV29-1	TRBJ2-7	CSVRTGSYNEQYF	TGCAGCGTTCGGACAGGGTCCTACAACGAGCAGTACTTC
few	-	TRBV6-5	TRBJ1-1	CASSYGGGVAFF	TGTGCCAGCAGTTACGGAGGGGGGGTAGCTTTCTTT
-	TRBD1	TRBV5-4	TRBJ2-2	CASSLPGTGVTGELFF	TGTGCCAGCAGCTTACCCGGGACAGGGGTCACCGGGGAGCTGTTTTTT
-	TRBD2	TRBV7-2	TRBJ2-2	CASSLARLAGGSGAPGELFF	TGTGCCAGCAGCTTAGCGCGGCTAGCGGGAGGTTCAGGAGCCCCCGGGGAGCTGTTTTTT
many	-	TRBV6-5	TRBJ2-1	CASSYWVGAASYNEQFF	TGTGCCAGCAGTTACTGGGTAGGGGCTGCCTCCTACAATGAGCAGTTCTTC
few	-	TRBV6-2/TRBV6-3	TRBJ2-2	CASRSGRTDTGELFF	TGTGCCAGCAGATCGGGGAGAACTGACACCGGGGAGCTGTTTTTT
many	TRBD2	TRBV11-2	TRBJ2-1	CASSLGGGEDNEQFF	TGTGCCAGCAGCTTAGGGGGGGGGGAGGACAATGAGCAGTTCTTC